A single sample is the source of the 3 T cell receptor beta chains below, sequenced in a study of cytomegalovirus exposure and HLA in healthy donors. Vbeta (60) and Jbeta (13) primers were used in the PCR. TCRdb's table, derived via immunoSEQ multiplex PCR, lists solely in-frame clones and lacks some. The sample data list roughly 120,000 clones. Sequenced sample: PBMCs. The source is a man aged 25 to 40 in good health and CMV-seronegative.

The CDR3 protein is CASSLTGQGARDTEAFF. CDR3 nucleotide sequence: TGTGCCAGCAGCCTAACGGGACAGGGGGCGCGGGACACTGAAGCTTTCTTT. This chain connects TRBV7-9 to TRBJ1-1; TRBD1 aligns across 12 bases. The CDR3 is 17 residues long. Germline V lookup: CDR1 SEHNR, CDR2 FQNEAQ (reference sequence). The V gene end was trimmed by 5 bases and the J gene end by 3 bases; junction bases not matched to a gene: 10.

The CDR3 sequence: CASSSLTGTHRGNTIYF. The CDR3 nucleotides are TGTGCCAGCTCATCCTTGACTGGGACACATCGCGGAAACACCATATATTTT. V gene TRBV18 combines with J gene TRBJ1-3, with a tentative D call TRBD1 (6 bases). Germline CDR1 and CDR2: KGHSH and LQKENI. Trimming shortened V by 5 bases and J by 4 bases, and 21 bases separated the two germline ends. The CDR3 has 17 amino acids.

The CDR3 DNA is TGTGCCAGCAGCTTGAGGACTAGCACAGATACGCAGTATTTT. Its translation is CASSLRTSTDTQYF. The J gene is TRBJ2-3, the V gene TRBV11-3; the D gene is possibly TRBD2 (5 bases). The length of the CDR3 is 14 residues. Trimming pared 3 bases from V and 0 bases from J, leaving 7 bases between. The germline CDR1 and CDR2 sequences are SGHNT and YENEEA. Full variable domain (remainder filled in from reference TRBV11-3 and TRBJ2-3): EAGVVQSPRYKIIEKKQPVAFWCNPISGHNTLYWYLQNLGQGPELLIRYENEEAVDDSQLPKDRFSAERLKGVDSTLKIQPAELGDSAVYLCASSLRTSTDTQYFGPGTRLTVL.